Listed below are T cell receptor beta chains from one sample, sequenced in a study of CD8 T cells in ankylosing spondylitis. TCRdb re-analysed the 5' RACE reads in MiXCR, keeping a single row per CDR3 protein. The sample contains about 350,000 distinct CDR3 sequences, roughly 20% of which appear only once. Sequencing was performed on blood, either unsorted or a sorted T cell fraction (not recorded which). Source of these receptors: a male donor with ankylosing spondylitis or in good health (not recorded which). The CDR3 runs from the conserved cysteine through the conserved F or W. Fields, in order: clone size, D gene, J gene, V gene, CDR3 DNA, CDR3 protein. D genes are given only for firm matches. The size field is filled for only some rows; it gives once, few, many or a size class.

many	.	TRBJ2-7	TRBV28	TGTGCCAGCCGACCACCCCATGACGAGCAGTACTTC	CASRPPHDEQYF
.	.	TRBJ2-1	TRBV6-1	TGTGCCAGCACCAATACAGGTGTCGATGAGCAGTTCTTC	CASTNTGVDEQFF
.	.	TRBJ2-5	TRBV27	TGTGCCAGCAGTTTATCGGCAGGTTACCAAGAGACCCAGTACTTC	CASSLSAGYQETQYF
.	.	TRBJ2-5	TRBV11-2	TGTGCCAGCAGGCCTAGGGGAGAGACCCAGTACTTC	CASRPRGETQYF
.	TRBD2	TRBJ2-7	TRBV7-9	TGTGCCAGCAGCTTTAGCGGGGGGGCGTCGTACGAGCAGTACTTC	CASSFSGGASYEQYF
.	TRBD2	TRBJ2-3	TRBV27	TGTGCCAGCAGTTTAGCGGGGGGTCCCCAGTATTTT	CASSLAGGPQYF
few	TRBD2	TRBJ2-3	TRBV28	TGTGCCAGCAGTTTATCTGGGACTAGCGGGGGAACGATTGTTGGGGATACGCAGTATTTT	CASSLSGTSGGTIVGDTQYF
.	.	TRBJ2-7	TRBV28	TGTGCCAGCAGTTTGGAGATCGAGCAGTACTTC	CASSLEIEQYF
.	TRBD1	TRBJ2-1	TRBV14	TGTGCCAGCAGTTCTCGGACAGGGTCCTACAATGAGCAGTTCTTC	CASSSRTGSYNEQFF
few	.	TRBJ2-5	TRBV3-1	TGTGCCAGCAGCCCAGAAAGGGGTCTGGGCTTGCGGACCCAGTACTTC	CASSPERGLGLRTQYF
few	.	TRBJ2-2	TRBV6-6	TGTGCCAGCAACGGGTACACCGGGGAGCTGTTTTTT	CASNGYTGELFF
few	.	TRBJ1-6	TRBV20-1	TGCAGTGCTAGAGGGATGAGGGGCTTTTCATATAATTCACCCCTCCACTTT	CSARGMRGFSYNSPLHF
.	.	TRBJ2-7	TRBV3-1	TGTGCCAGCAGCCAAGATGACTCTAGGGGGTACGAGCAGTACTTC	CASSQDDSRGYEQYF
.	.	TRBJ2-3	TRBV2	TGTGCCAGCAGTGCCATTTCCGGGGCAGGGCTGGAAGATACGCAGTATTTT	CASSAISGAGLEDTQYF
few	.	TRBJ2-5	TRBV4-1	TGCGCCAGCAGCCACCCTGGGACCCCAACGCCAGAGACCCAGTACTTC	CASSHPGTPTPETQYF
.	.	TRBJ2-7	TRBV29-1	TGCAGCGTTGCGGTGTCAGACTACGAGCAGTACTTC	CSVAVSDYEQYF
few	TRBD2	TRBJ2-1	TRBV20-1	TGCAGCAATAAGCGGGGGGACTACAATGAGCAGTTCTTC	CSNKRGDYNEQFF
.	.	TRBJ1-2	TRBV11-1	TGTGCCAGCAGCCACAGGGTCTCCGCGGATGGCTACACCTTC	CASSHRVSADGYTF
few	.	TRBJ2-5	TRBV28	TGTGCCAGCAGTGATTCGGGGGCCCAAGAGACCCAGTACTTC	CASSDSGAQETQYF
many	.	TRBJ2-5	TRBV20-1	TGCAGTGCTAATTGGGACACGGACCTCCAAGAGACCCAGTACTTC	CSANWDTDLQETQYF
.	.	TRBJ2-2	TRBV20-1	TGCAGTGCTAGAGAGGGGTACAGCGGGGAGCTGTTTTTT	CSAREGYSGELFF
few	TRBD1	TRBJ2-1	TRBV20-1	TGCAGTGCGCGACAGGGGACGGCATACAATGAGCAGTTCTTC	CSARQGTAYNEQFF
.	.	TRBJ2-1	TRBV29-1	TGCAGCGTTGCCCCCGATGAGCGGGTGACCTACAATGAGCAGTTCTTC	CSVAPDERVTYNEQFF
few	.	TRBJ2-7	TRBV28	TGTGCCAGCACCCCCGGGCGGGTGGGGTACGAGCAGTACTTC	CASTPGRVGYEQYF